This T cell receptor (beta chain) was recorded in a study of blood T cell repertoires in COVID-19. At the level of the study: The United States, Italy and Spain supplied acute and convalescent COVID-19 samples.

Participants' reported clinical history set cohort assignment. All recovered Cohort 3 donors got two negative PCRs, got clearance, or saw symptom resolution. In the original analysis: Reference gene primer amplification gave nucleated cell count estimates. Only in-frame clones appear in the TCRdb table, and some are missing; sequencing was by immunoSEQ multiplex PCR. V and J calls and clone size are given by that table; D and trimming were obtained from the DNA. Altogether roughly 310,000 clones are present, 89% being singletons, with the ten largest covering roughly 8.9%. This clone showed up just once. Mismatch with germline at one junction end may stem from a read error. The CDR3 runs to 15 residues. Germline CDR1 is SGHNT and CDR2 is YYREEE (reference sequence).

The origin of this receptor is a woman in her forties who had recovered from COVID-19. The chain uses TRBV5-4 and TRBJ2-7; D is possibly TRBD2 (5 bases). The sample was PBMCs or T cells enriched from blood (not recorded which). The CDR3 protein is CASSFEGLVSNEQYF. In nucleotides, the CDR3 is TGTGCCAGCAGCTTTGAGGGCCTTGTCTCCAACGAGCAGTACTTC.